This is a list of T cell receptor beta chains from one sample in a study of control samples from healthy donors and cancer patients. Sequencing used immunoSEQ multiplex PCR; TCRdb keeps in-frame clones, though not all of them. Seen here are about 140,000 clones, 91% observed once, and the top ten hold under 9%. Source material: blood. These TCRs come from a man aged 18 to 29 in good health. The CDR3 runs from the conserved cysteine through the conserved F or W. D genes are given only for firm matches. Clone sizes are given selectively: once, few, many, or a class where the clone is expanded.

V,size,J,D,CDR3,DNA
TRBV3-1/TRBV3-2,.,TRBJ2-1,.,CASSQGGGIEQFF,TGTGCCAGCAGCCAAGGGGGGGGCATTGAGCAGTTCTTC
TRBV18,.,TRBJ1-2,.,CASSPPNRGDYGYTF,TGTGCCAGCTCACCACCGAACAGAGGGGACTATGGCTACACCTTC
TRBV5-1,.,TRBJ1-1,.,CASSWETGSPTEAFF,TGCGCCAGCAGCTGGGAAACAGGGTCCCCCACTGAAGCTTTCTTT
TRBV29-1,once,TRBJ2-2,.,CSEKVRNTGELFF,TGCAGCGAAAAGGTTCGGAACACCGGGGAGCTGTTTTTT
TRBV29-1,once,TRBJ2-3,.,CSALTGLGDTQYF,TGCAGCGCACTTACAGGGCTGGGGGATACGCAGTATTTT
TRBV30,.,TRBJ1-2,.,CAWMGVRNLNYGYTF,TGTGCCTGGATGGGAGTCAGGAACTTAAACTATGGCTACACCTTC
TRBV15,.,TRBJ2-7,.,CATSTGWDYEQYF,TGTGCCACCAGCACAGGGTGGGACTACGAGCAGTACTTC
TRBV4-3,.,TRBJ1-2,.,CASSQDLTAGHGYTF,TGCGCCAGCAGCCAAGATCTTACGGCAGGCCATGGCTACACCTTC
TRBV10-3,.,TRBJ2-5,.,CAISDLGETQYF,TGTGCCATCAGTGATCTTGGGGAGACCCAGTACTTC
TRBV6-6,.,TRBJ1-5,.,CASTNGGAGNQPQHF,TGTGCCAGCACCAACGGAGGGGCTGGCAATCAGCCCCAGCATTTT
TRBV5-1,.,TRBJ2-6,TRBD2,CASSLPHTSGAGANVLTF,TGCGCCAGCAGCTTGCCGCATACTAGCGGGGCTGGGGCCAACGTCCTGACTTTC
TRBV5-8,.,TRBJ2-3,TRBD2,CASSARLAGTFTDTQYF,TGTGCCAGCAGTGCCCGACTAGCGGGGACATTCACAGATACGCAGTATTTT
TRBV6-5,.,TRBJ1-2,.,CASSYAPPKSYGYTF,TGTGCCAGCAGTTACGCCCCGCCCAAGAGCTATGGCTACACCTTC
TRBV12-5,.,TRBJ2-1,.,CASGLARDSWEAWEQFF,TGTGCTAGTGGTTTGGCCCGGGACTCCTGGGAGGCTTGGGAGCAGTTCTTC
TRBV3-1/TRBV3-2,once,TRBJ2-7,.,CASSQETGRQDEQYF,TGTGCCAGCAGCCAAGAGACGGGGAGGCAAGACGAGCAGTACTTC
TRBV19,few,TRBJ1-2,TRBD1,CASSIDREGTGGLSYGYTF,TGTGCCAGTAGTATAGATCGGGAGGGGACAGGGGGCCTCAGCTATGGCTACACCTTC
TRBV4-3,.,TRBJ1-3,.,CASSQQGTGNTIYF,TGCGCCAGCAGCCAACAGGGAACTGGAAACACCATATATTTT